This T cell receptor beta chain was profiled in a study of early T cells in non-severe SARS-CoV-2 infection. This clonotype was recorded many times. Via MiXCR, TCRdb re-called the 5' RACE reads, giving one row per CDR3 protein. The sample comprises tens of thousands of distinct CDR3 sequences, approximately 13% of which are singletons, and over 0.95% rests with the top ten. Germline V gene sequence: CDR1 LGHDT, CDR2 YNNKEL (reference sequence). CDR3 length equals 13 residues. Trimming pared 0 bases from V and 7 bases from J, leaving 7 bases between. The specimen was whole blood. The TCR sequence derives from an adult who was a healthcare worker with PCR-confirmed SARS-CoV-2 infection or an uninfected control (not recorded which). This chain uses TRBV3-1 with TRBJ1-5; D ambiguous. The CDR3 DNA sequence: TGTGCCAGCAGCCAAGAAGGAGTCCAGCCCCAGCATTTT. It is translated as CASSQEGVQPQHF.